The 3 T cell receptor beta chains listed next were all sequenced from one sample in a study of identical twins. TCRdb re-called the 5' RACE reads with MiXCR, one entry per CDR3 protein. This table holds about 330,000 distinct CDR3 sequences, roughly an eighth found once. The same data also went into a second study, on yellow fever vaccine responses in identical twins.

Source material: CD8+ T cells sorted from blood. These receptors came from a woman between 18 and 30 years old in good health.

This clonotype has a handful of counts. The gene calls are TRBV2 and TRBJ2-1; D is undetermined. V dropped 2 bases and J dropped 1 base, with 6 bases sitting between them. The germline CDR1 and CDR2 sequences are SNHLY and FYNNEI. This CDR3 has 14 amino acids. CDR3 in DNA: TGTGCCAGCAGTGAACTCAATTCCTACAATGAGCAGTTCTTC. It specifies CASSELNSYNEQFF.

CDR3: CASSGEVLSYNEQFF. The CDR3 nucleotides read TGTGCCAGCAGCGGGGAGGTCCTCTCCTACAATGAGCAGTTCTTC. The chain is built from TRBV7-8 and TRBJ2-1, with TRBD2 as a possible D gene (6 bases). Germline assignment: CDR1 SGHVS and CDR2 FQNEAQ. There are 15 residues in the CDR3. Trimming removed 5 bases at V and 0 bases at J, with 11 bases between.

This clonotype was seen more than once but under ten times. The chain joins TRBV6-2 or TRBV6-3 to TRBJ2-7, with D possibly being TRBD1 (5 bases). This CDR3 has 15 amino acids. V lost 6 bases and J lost 3, with 18 bases in between. Germline loops: CDR1 MNHEY, CDR2 SVGEGT. The CDR3: CASSPPLGRVYEQYF. Here the CDR3 DNA reads TGTGCCAGCAGCCCCCCCCTGGGCAGGGTCTACGAGCAGTACTTC.